The 29 T cell receptor beta chains below all came from one sample that was sequenced in a study of blood T cells in healthy people across ages. A second PCR, run for roughly 6 to 11 cycles, used a sample-barcoded 5' primer plus a J-beta primer mix. Each CDR3 protein is one row after TCRdb ran MiXCR on the 5' RACE reads. This repertoire shows 750,000 to 950,000 distinct CDR3 sequences, around 24% found once; its top ten account for 2.5% to 3.5%. In addition, the sample was reused for a study of T cells of mothers and their children.

Input material: blood. The receptors come from a boy aged 5-17 years in good health.

Written as DNA, the CDR3 is TGTGCCAGCAGCTTCGACAGGGGACGGGGCCCCTACAATGAGCAGTTCTTC. Translated, it gives CASSFDRGRGPYNEQFF. This sequence joins TRBV6-1 and TRBJ2-1, with 8 bases identical to TRBD1. Germline V gene data show CDR1 as MNHNS and CDR2 as SASEGT. This CDR3 comprises 17 residues. Unmatched junction bases numbered 12, after V lost 6 bases and J lost 2 bases.

This clonotype appeared a few times. This chain connects TRBV21-1 to TRBJ2-7; the table's TRBD1 call for D was not verified on the DNA. TRBV21-1 counts as a pseudogene. CDR3 length: 15 residues. The DNA of the CDR3 is TGTGCCAGCAGCAGCCACCGGGACAGGGTAGCCGAGCAGTACTTC. As protein: CASSSHRDRVAEQYF.

In its sample, this clonotype was seen a few times. The chain links TRBV14 to TRBJ1-6; D might be TRBD1 (5 bases). V lost 0 bases and J 12 bases, leaving 9 bases between the germline ends. Germline CDR1 SGHDN, CDR2 FVKESK. The CDR3 extends over 13 amino acids. The CDR3 region has the DNA TGTGCCAGCAGCCAAGATCTCCAGGGACCCCTCCACTTT. Its translation: CASSQDLQGPLHF.

The chain couples TRBV6-5 to TRBJ2-5, with 8 bases aligning to TRBD1. With V trimmed by 5 bases and J by 5 bases, 7 bases remained unmatched. CDR1 MNHEY and CDR2 SVGAGI come from the germline V gene. CDR3 length: 14 amino acids. CDR3 sequence reads: CASSGDRWFETQYF. The CDR3 DNA is TGTGCCAGCAGTGGGGACAGGTGGTTTGAGACCCAGTACTTC.

The chain links TRBV9 to TRBJ2-7, with a possible D match to TRBD2 (5 bases). Germline V gives CDR1 SGDLS, CDR2 YYNGEE. V lost 0 bases and J 9 bases, leaving 13 bases between the germline ends. The CDR3 consists of 13 residues. The CDR3 sequence is CASSVESGGGQYF. CDR3 in DNA: TGTGCCAGCAGCGTAGAAAGCGGTGGAGGGCAGTACTTC.

This clonotype was counted between two and nine times. A junction end diverges from the germline sequence, so it may reflect a read error. The chain links TRBV7-2 to TRBJ2-1, with 10 bases matching TRBD2. In germline, CDR1 is SGHTA, CDR2 FQGNSA. CDR3 length: 15 amino acids. The CDR3 here is CASSLASGGAREQLF. In DNA form, the CDR3 reads TGTGCCAGCAGCTTAGCGAGCGGGGGGGCCAGGGAGCAGCTCTTC.

This chain uses TRBV12-3 or TRBV12-4 with TRBJ1-2; no clear D gene. This CDR3 comprises 14 residues. Trimming removed 0 bases from V and 4 bases from J, with 9 bases in between. CDR3 protein: CASSLANGLYGYTF. The CDR3, as DNA: TGTGCCAGCAGTTTAGCAAACGGACTCTATGGCTACACCTTC.

The chain combines TRBV2 with TRBJ2-3; 7 bases fit TRBD1. The CDR3 is made up of 13 amino acids. The V and J ends lost 8 bases and 5 bases, in that order; junction bases with no gene match: 7. Germline lookup yields CDR1 SNHLY and CDR2 FYNNEI. The CDR3 loop is CASGTGDGDTQYF. In nucleotides, the CDR3 is TGTGCCAGCGGAACAGGGGACGGAGATACGCAGTATTTT.

This clonotype was detected a few times. The J gene is TRBJ1-3, the V gene TRBV25-1, with unresolved D. Germline V CDR1 and CDR2: MGHDK, SYGVNS. V lost 3 bases and J 8 bases, leaving 11 bases between the germline ends. CDR3 size: 13 residues. The CDR3 spells CASSEGPVHTIYF. The CDR3 DNA is TGTGCCAGCAGTGAGGGTCCGGTACACACCATATATTTT.

The V gene is TRBV12-3 or TRBV12-4, the J gene TRBJ1-3; 7 nucleotides match TRBD1. After removal of 3 bases from V and 0 bases from J, the junction contained 5 bases not matched to a gene. The CDR3 runs 16 residues. The CDR3 is CASSFRPGGSGNTIYF. In nucleotides, the CDR3 is TGTGCCAGCAGTTTCCGACCAGGGGGCTCTGGAAACACCATATATTTT.

A few counts support this clonotype. The V gene is TRBV9, the J gene TRBJ2-3; D could derive from TRBD1 or TRBD2 (5 bases each). V gave up 4 bases and J gave up 6 bases, with 21 bases separating them. There are 16 residues in the CDR3. Germline loops: CDR1 SGDLS, CDR2 YYNGEE. The CDR3 region has the DNA TGTGCCAGCAGCCCATCGGGGCTCCCCCGGAGGGATACGCAGTATTTT. It is translated as CASSPSGLPRRDTQYF.

This clonotype was seen only a few times. The chain employs TRBV2 and TRBJ2-1; TRBD2 aligns across 7 bases. J gave up 9 bases and V 7 bases, and 6 bases lay outside the gene matches. Germline V gene data show CDR1 as SNHLY and CDR2 as FYNNEI. CDR3 length: 12 residues. CDR3 loop: CASTASGTEQFF. In DNA, the CDR3 is TGTGCCAGCACAGCGAGCGGGACTGAGCAGTTCTTC. Filled out from reference TRBV2 and TRBJ2-1, the complete variable domain reads EPEVTQTPSHQVTQMGQEVILRCVPISNHLYFYWYRQILGQKVEFLVSFYNNEISEKSEIFDDQFSVERPDGSNFTLKIRSTKLEDSAMYFCASTASGTEQFFGPGTRLTVL.

This clonotype was detected only a few times. This chain connects TRBV28 to TRBJ2-5, with D perhaps given as TRBD1 or TRBD2 (5 bases each). CDR1 MDHEN and CDR2 SYDVKM come from the germline V gene. The CDR3 has 13 amino acids. V shed 11 bases and J shed 3 bases, with 16 bases lying between them. CDR3 DNA: TGTGCCGGCCAACAGGAGGAGGAAGAGACCCAGTACTTC. Protein sequence: CAGQQEEEETQYF.

This clonotype was seen at least ten times. The CDR3 region is CATSDRGAGTGELFF. CDR3 DNA sequence: TGTGCCACCAGTGATCGGGGGGCCGGCACCGGGGAGCTGTTTTTT. The V and J genes are TRBV24-1 and TRBJ2-2; a weak D match, TRBD2 (7 bases). This CDR3 is built from 15 residues. V lost 3 bases and J lost 4, with 11 bases in between. CDR1 is KGHDR, CDR2 SFDVKD, per germline.

This clonotype came up many times. The CDR3 bases are TGCAGTGCTAGAGATAGGACAGGGCGAAGATCCTACAATGAGCAGTTCTTC. Its translation: CSARDRTGRRSYNEQFF. The V gene is TRBV20-1, the J gene TRBJ2-1; TRBD1 matches 8 bases. CDR3 size: 17 residues. The germline V gene has CDR1 DFQATT and CDR2 SNEGSKA (reference sequence). The V and J ends lost 0 bases and 1 base, in that order; junction bases with no gene match: 8.

The rearrangement joins TRBV20-1 to TRBJ1-2; perhaps TRBD1 as D (6 bases). The length of the CDR3 is 13 residues. Trimming removed 3 bases from V and 4 bases from J, with 12 bases in between. Germline V gene data show CDR1 as DFQATT and CDR2 as SNEGSKA (reference sequence). CDR3 DNA: TGCAGTGCTAGCGAGGGGGAAGGCTATGGCTACACCTTC. This codes for CSASEGEGYGYTF.

This clonotype was observed a handful of times. V usage is TRBV5-1 and J usage is TRBJ2-7; TRBD2 aligns across 9 bases. V lost 3 bases to trimming and J lost 2 bases; unmatched junction nucleotides: 3. Germline CDR1 is SGHRS and CDR2 is YFSETQ. The CDR3 is 14 residues long. The CDR3 nucleotides read TGCGCCAGCAGCTCGGCTAGCGGGGCCTACGAGCAGTACTTC. Amino acids: CASSSASGAYEQYF.

This chain joins TRBV4-1 and TRBJ2-4, with 7 bases aligning to TRBD2. The V gene end was trimmed by 1 base and the J gene end by 2 bases; junction bases not matched to a gene: 8. The CDR3 has 17 residues. Germline values: CDR1 MGHRA, CDR2 YSYEKL. In DNA form, the CDR3 reads TGCGCCAGCAGCCAAGGGCGGCTAGCGGATTCCAAAAACATTCAGTACTTC. It is translated as CASSQGRLADSKNIQYF.

The CDR3, as DNA: TGTGCCAGCAGCCCTGGGGGGACTTTGAACACCGGGGAGCTGTTTTTT. Translated, it gives CASSPGGTLNTGELFF. J is TRBJ2-2 and V is TRBV11-2; D possibly corresponds to TRBD2 (6 bases). The CDR3 consists of 16 residues. Trimming took 5 bases from V and 1 from J, leaving 14 bases between them. The germline V gene encodes CDR1 SGHAT and CDR2 FQNNGV. The full variable domain, rest sourced from reference TRBV11-2 and TRBJ2-2, is EAGVAQSPRYKIIEKRQSVAFWCNPISGHATLYWYQQILGQGPKLLIQFQNNGVVDDSQLPKDRFSAERLKGVDSTLKIQPAKLEDSAVYLCASSPGGTLNTGELFFGEGSRLTVL.

The sample holds a few counts of this clonotype. The chain carries TRBV5-1 and TRBJ1-3; D gene unclear. CDR1 SGHRS and CDR2 YFSETQ come from the germline V gene. Deletions cut 0 bases from V and 0 bases from J, with 4 bases between. The CDR3 loop spans 14 amino acids. In DNA form, the CDR3 reads TGCGCCAGCAGCTTGGAACACTCTGGAAACACCATATATTTT. Its protein is CASSLEHSGNTIYF.

The chain employs TRBV13 and TRBJ2-1; 10 positions match TRBD2. CDR3 length equals 18 residues. CDR1 is PRHDT and CDR2 is FYEKMQ in the germline V gene (reference sequence). V lost 6 bases to trimming and J lost 2 bases; unmatched junction nucleotides: 13. The CDR3 sequence is CASRGGLLAGVPYNEQFF. The CDR3 DNA reads as TGTGCCAGCAGGGGGGGGCTCCTAGCGGGGGTTCCCTACAATGAGCAGTTCTTC.

This chain uses TRBV7-2 with TRBJ2-7; 7 nucleotides agree with TRBD2. Germline trimming cut 1 base from V and 2 bases from J; bases unmatched to any gene: 5. The V gene's germline CDR1 is SGHTA and CDR2 FQGNSA. This CDR3 contains 15 residues. CDR3 in amino acids: CASSLGSGETYEQYF. CDR3 in DNA: TGTGCCAGCAGCTTAGGGAGCGGGGAGACCTACGAGCAGTACTTC. Looking up the rest from reference TRBV7-2 and TRBJ2-7 gives the full variable domain: GAGVSQSPSNKVTEKGKDVELRCDPISGHTALYWYRQSLGQGLEFLIYFQGNSAPDKSGLPSDRFSAERTGGSVSTLTIQRTQQEDSAVYLCASSLGSGETYEQYFGPGTRLTVT.

There are a few counts of this clonotype. DNA for the CDR3: TGCGCCAGCAGCCAAGGGGGGACTAGCGGGGGCCACTCGAACACCGGGGAGCTGTTTTTT. This codes for CASSQGGTSGGHSNTGELFF. The rearrangement uses TRBV4-1 and TRBJ2-2; 14 bases agree with TRBD2. The germline CDR1 and CDR2 sequences are MGHRA and YSYEKL. CDR3 length equals 20 residues. Trimming at V came to 1 base and at J to 0 bases, leaving 7 bases not matched to a gene.

The count of this clonotype is one. The chain links TRBV20-1 to TRBJ2-5; a weak D match, TRBD2 (7 bases). Per germline, CDR1 DFQATT and CDR2 SNEGSKA (reference sequence). The CDR3 is 15 amino acids. The V gene lost 1 base and the J gene lost 4 bases, with 16 bases spanning the gap. In nucleotides, the CDR3 is TGCAGTGCTAGAGTTACGGGGGGCTGGGGAGAGACCCAGTACTTC. Residues: CSARVTGGWGETQYF.

The chain links TRBV20-1 to TRBJ1-1; D is unclear. CDR1 DFQATT and CDR2 SNEGSKA come from the germline V gene (reference sequence). With 6 bases removed from V and 5 bases from J, the gap between germline ends came to 22 bases. The CDR3 is 15 residues long. The CDR3: CSAPGALYGVTEAFF. CDR3 sequence (DNA): TGCAGTGCACCGGGAGCTCTTTATGGGGTTACTGAAGCTTTCTTT.

This sequence joins TRBV24-1 and TRBJ2-2, with D perhaps TRBD1 or TRBD2 (5 bases each). This CDR3 region has 14 residues. Germline CDR1 reads KGHDR; CDR2 reads SFDVKD. V shed 6 bases and J shed 0 bases, with 7 bases lying between them. The CDR3 DNA reads TGTGCCACCAGTCCGGGGCCGAACACCGGGGAGCTGTTTTTT. This encodes CATSPGPNTGELFF.

The chain employs TRBV29-1 and TRBJ1-1; D is undetermined. The V end lost 5 bases, the J end lost 5 bases, and 9 bases lay between the germline ends. Per the germline V gene, CDR1 is SQVTM and CDR2 is ANQGSEA. The CDR3 contains 11 residues. CDR3 amino acids: CSVFEETEAFF. The CDR3 DNA follows: TGCAGCGTTTTTGAGGAGACTGAAGCTTTCTTT.

This clonotype was observed a handful of times. The V gene is TRBV12-5, the J gene TRBJ1-5; 8 bases align to TRBD1. CDR1 is LGHNT and CDR2 is FRNRAP in the germline V gene. With V trimmed by 5 bases and J by 5 bases, 8 bases remained unmatched. This CDR3 is built from 15 residues. CDR3: CASGPRTGWDQPQHF. CDR3 nucleotides: TGTGCTAGTGGTCCCCGGACAGGGTGGGATCAGCCCCAGCATTTT.

This clonotype has more than one count but fewer than ten. The chain uses TRBV9 and TRBJ2-5, with 14 bases fitting TRBD2. CDR3 length equals 17 residues. Germline V gene lookup returns CDR1 SGDLS and CDR2 YYNGEE. The V gene end was trimmed by 4 bases and the J gene end by 7 bases; junction bases not matched to a gene: 12. CDR3 coding DNA: TGTGCCAGCAGCAAAGGAGGGACTAGCGGGGGCCAGGGGACCCAGTACTTC. Its translation: CASSKGGTSGGQGTQYF.